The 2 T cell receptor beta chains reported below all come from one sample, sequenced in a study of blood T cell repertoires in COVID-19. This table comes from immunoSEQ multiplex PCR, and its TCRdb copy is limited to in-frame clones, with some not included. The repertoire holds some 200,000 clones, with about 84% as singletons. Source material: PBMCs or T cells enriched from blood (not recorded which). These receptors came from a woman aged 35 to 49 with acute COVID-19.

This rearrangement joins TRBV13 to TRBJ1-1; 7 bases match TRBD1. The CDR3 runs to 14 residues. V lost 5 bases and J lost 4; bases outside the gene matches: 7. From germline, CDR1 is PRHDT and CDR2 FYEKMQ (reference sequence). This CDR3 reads CASSRQGRGTEAFF. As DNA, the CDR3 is TGTGCCAGCAGCAGACAGGGTCGGGGCACTGAAGCTTTCTTT.

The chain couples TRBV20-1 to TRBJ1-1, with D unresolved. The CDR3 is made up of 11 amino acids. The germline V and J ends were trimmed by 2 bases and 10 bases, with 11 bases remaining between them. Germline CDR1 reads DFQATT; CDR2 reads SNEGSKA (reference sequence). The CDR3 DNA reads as TGCAGTGCTAGAAAGGAGTTGACAGCTTTCTTT. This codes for CSARKELTAFF.